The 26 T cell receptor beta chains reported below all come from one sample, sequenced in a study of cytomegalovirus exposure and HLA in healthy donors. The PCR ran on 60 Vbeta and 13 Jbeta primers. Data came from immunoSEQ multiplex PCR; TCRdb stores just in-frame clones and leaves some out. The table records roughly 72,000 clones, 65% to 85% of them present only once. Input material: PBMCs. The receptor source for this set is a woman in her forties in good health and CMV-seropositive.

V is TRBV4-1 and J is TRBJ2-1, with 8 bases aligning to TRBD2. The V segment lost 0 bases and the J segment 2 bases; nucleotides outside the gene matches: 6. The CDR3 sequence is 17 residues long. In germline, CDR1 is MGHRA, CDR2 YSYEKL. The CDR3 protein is CASSQEAAGGAYNEQFF. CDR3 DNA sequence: TGCGCCAGCAGCCAAGAGGCCGCGGGAGGAGCCTACAATGAGCAGTTCTTC.

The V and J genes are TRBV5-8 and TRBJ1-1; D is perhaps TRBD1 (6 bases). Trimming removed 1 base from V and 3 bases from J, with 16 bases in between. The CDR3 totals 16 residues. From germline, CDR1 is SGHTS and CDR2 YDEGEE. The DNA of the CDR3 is TGTGCCAGCAGCTTGTCAGCGGGGGGCAGGTACACTGAAGCTTTCTTT. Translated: CASSLSAGGRYTEAFF. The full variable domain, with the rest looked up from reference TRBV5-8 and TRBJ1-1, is EAGVTQSPTHLIKTRGQQATLRCSPISGHTSVYWYQQALGLGLQFLLWYDEGEERNRGNFPPRFSGRQFPNYSSELNVNALELEDSALYLCASSLSAGGRYTEAFFGQGTRLTVV.

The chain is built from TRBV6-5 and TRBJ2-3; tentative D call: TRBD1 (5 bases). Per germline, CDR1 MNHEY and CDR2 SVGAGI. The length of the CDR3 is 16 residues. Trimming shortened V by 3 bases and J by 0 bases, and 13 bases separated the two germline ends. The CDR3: CASSYTPRQSTDTQYF. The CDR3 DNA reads TGTGCCAGCAGTTATACCCCCCGACAGAGCACAGATACGCAGTATTTT.

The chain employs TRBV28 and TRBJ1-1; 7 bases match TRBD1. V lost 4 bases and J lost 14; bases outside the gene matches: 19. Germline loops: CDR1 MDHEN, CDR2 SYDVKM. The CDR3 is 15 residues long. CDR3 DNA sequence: TGTGCCAGCAGTTCAAACCCACGGACAGTTCAGGGGGACTTCTTT. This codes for CASSSNPRTVQGDFF.

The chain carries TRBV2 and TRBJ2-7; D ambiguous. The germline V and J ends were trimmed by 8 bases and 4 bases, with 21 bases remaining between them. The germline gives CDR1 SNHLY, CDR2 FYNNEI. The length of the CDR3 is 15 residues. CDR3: CASALLGSTEYEQYF. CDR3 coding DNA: TGTGCCAGCGCCCTTCTTGGTAGCACGGAGTACGAGCAGTACTTC.

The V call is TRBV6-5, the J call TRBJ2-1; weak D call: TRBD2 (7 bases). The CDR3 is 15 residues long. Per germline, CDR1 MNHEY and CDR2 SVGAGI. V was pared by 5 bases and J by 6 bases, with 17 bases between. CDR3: CASSPSRGGGNEQFF. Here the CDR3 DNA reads TGTGCCAGCAGTCCTTCGCGGGGAGGGGGCAATGAGCAGTTCTTC.

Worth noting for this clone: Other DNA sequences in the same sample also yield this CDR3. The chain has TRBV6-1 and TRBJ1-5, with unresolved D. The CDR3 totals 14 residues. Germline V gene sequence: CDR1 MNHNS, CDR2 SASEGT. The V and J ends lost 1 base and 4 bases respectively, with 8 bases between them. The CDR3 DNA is TGTGCCAGCAGTGAAGGGGGAGGTAATCAGCCCCAGCATTTT. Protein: CASSEGGGNQPQHF.

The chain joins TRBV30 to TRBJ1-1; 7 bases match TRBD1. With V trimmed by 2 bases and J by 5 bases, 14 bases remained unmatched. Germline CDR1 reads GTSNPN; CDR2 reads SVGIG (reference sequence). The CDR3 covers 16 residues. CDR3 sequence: CAWSTPSGGSATEAFF. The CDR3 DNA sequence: TGTGCCTGGAGTACCCCGTCAGGGGGGTCGGCTACTGAAGCTTTCTTT.

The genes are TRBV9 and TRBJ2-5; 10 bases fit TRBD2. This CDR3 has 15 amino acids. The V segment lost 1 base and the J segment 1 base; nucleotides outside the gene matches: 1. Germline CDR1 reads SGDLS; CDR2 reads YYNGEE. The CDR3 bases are TGTGCCAGCAGCGTAACTAGCGGGATCCAAGAGACCCAGTACTTC. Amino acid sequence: CASSVTSGIQETQYF.

CDR3 nucleotide sequence: TGTGCCAGTAGCCTAGCGGCGGCTATCGTGGAGACCCAGTACTTC. Amino acids: CASSLAAAIVETQYF. The chain carries TRBV19 and TRBJ2-5, with TRBD2 matching 7 bases. The V and J ends lost 6 bases and 5 bases, in that order; junction bases with no gene match: 12. Germline V gene lookup returns CDR1 LNHDA and CDR2 SQIVND (reference sequence). The CDR3 extends over 15 amino acids.

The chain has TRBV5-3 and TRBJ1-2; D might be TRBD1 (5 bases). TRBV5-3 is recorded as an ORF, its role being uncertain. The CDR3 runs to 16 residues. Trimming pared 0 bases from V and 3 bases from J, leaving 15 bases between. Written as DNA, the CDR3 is TGTGCCAGAAGCTTGGTGGAGACAGTCCCTTACTATGGCTACACCTTC. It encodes CARSLVETVPYYGYTF.

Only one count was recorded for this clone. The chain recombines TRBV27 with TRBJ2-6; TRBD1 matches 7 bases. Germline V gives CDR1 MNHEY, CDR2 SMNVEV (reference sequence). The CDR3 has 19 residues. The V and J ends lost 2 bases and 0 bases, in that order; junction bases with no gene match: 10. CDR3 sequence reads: CASSLRFNRGVSGANVLTF. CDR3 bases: TGTGCCAGCAGTTTACGATTCAACAGGGGAGTCTCTGGGGCCAACGTCCTGACTTTC.

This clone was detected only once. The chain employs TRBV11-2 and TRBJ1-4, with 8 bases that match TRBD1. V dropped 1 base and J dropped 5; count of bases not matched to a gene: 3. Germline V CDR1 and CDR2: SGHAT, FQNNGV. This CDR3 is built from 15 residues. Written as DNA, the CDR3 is TGTGCCAGCAGCTTAGTAACAGGGGGGAATGAAAAACTGTTTTTT. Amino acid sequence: CASSLVTGGNEKLFF. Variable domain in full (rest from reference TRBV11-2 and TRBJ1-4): EAGVAQSPRYKIIEKRQSVAFWCNPISGHATLYWYQQILGQGPKLLIQFQNNGVVDDSQLPKDRFSAERLKGVDSTLKIQPAKLEDSAVYLCASSLVTGGNEKLFFGSGTQLSVL.

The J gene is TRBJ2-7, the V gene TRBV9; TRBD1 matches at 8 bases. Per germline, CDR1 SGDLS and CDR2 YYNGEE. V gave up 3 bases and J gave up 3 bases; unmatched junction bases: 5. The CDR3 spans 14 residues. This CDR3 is CASSGATGVYEQYF. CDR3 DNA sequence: TGTGCCAGCAGCGGAGCGACAGGGGTCTACGAGCAGTACTTC.

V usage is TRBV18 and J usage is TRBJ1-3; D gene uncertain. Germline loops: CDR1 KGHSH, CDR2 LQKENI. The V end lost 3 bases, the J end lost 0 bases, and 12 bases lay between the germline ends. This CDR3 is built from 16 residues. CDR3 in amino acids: CASSPYLIGSGNTIYF. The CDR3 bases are TGTGCCAGCTCACCCTACCTAATCGGCTCTGGAAACACCATATATTTT.

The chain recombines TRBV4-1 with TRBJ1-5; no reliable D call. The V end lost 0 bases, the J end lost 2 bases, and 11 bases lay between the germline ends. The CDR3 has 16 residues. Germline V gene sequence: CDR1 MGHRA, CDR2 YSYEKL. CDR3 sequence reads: CASSQDGGLGNQPQHF. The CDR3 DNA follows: TGCGCCAGCAGCCAAGACGGTGGACTTGGCAATCAGCCCCAGCATTTT.

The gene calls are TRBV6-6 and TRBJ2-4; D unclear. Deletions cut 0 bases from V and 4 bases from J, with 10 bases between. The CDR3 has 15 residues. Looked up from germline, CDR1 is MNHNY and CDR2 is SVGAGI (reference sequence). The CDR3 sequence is CASSYSETNKNIQYF. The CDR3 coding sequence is TGTGCCAGCAGTTACTCGGAAACTAATAAAAACATTCAGTACTTC.

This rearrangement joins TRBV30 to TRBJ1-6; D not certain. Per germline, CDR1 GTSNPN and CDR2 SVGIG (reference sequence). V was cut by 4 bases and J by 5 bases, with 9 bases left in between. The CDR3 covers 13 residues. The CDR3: CAWKEQDNSPLHF. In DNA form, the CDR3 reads TGTGCCTGGAAAGAGCAGGATAATTCACCCCTCCACTTT.

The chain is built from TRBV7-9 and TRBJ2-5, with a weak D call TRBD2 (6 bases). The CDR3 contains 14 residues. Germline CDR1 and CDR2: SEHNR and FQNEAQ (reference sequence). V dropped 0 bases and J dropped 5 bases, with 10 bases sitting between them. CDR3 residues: CASSLARGVETQYF. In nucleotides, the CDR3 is TGTGCCAGCAGCTTAGCGCGCGGGGTGGAGACCCAGTACTTC. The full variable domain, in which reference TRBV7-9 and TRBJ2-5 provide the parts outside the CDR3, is DTGVSQNPRHKITKRGQNVTFRCDPISEHNRLYWYRQTLGQGPEFLTYFQNEAQLEKSRLLSDRFSAERPKGSFSTLEIQRTEQGDSAMYLCASSLARGVETQYFGPGTRLLVL.

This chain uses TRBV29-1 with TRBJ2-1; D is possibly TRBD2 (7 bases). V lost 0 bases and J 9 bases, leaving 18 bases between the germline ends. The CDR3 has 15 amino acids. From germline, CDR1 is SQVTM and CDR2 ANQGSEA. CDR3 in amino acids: CSVEDLSQGRVEQFF. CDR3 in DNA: TGCAGCGTTGAAGATCTATCCCAGGGGAGGGTTGAGCAGTTCTTC.

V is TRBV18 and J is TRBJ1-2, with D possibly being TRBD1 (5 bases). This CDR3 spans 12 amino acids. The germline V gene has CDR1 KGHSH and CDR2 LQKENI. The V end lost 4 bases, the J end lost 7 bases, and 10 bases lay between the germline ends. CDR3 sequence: CASSRPGPGYTF. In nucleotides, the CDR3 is TGTGCCAGCTCACGACCGGGGCCTGGCTACACCTTC.

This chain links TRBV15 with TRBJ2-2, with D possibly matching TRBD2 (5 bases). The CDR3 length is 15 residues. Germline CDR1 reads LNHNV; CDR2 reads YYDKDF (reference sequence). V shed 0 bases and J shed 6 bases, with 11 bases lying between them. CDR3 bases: TGTGCCACCAGCAGAGAGAGGAGGTTTTCCGGGGAGCTGTTTTTT. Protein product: CATSRERRFSGELFF.

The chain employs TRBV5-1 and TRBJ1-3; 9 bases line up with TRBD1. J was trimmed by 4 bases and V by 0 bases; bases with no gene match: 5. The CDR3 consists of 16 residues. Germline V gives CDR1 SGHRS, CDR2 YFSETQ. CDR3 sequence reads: CASSLDGTGIGNTIYF. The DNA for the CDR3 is TGCGCCAGCAGCTTGGATGGGACAGGGATAGGAAACACCATATATTTT.

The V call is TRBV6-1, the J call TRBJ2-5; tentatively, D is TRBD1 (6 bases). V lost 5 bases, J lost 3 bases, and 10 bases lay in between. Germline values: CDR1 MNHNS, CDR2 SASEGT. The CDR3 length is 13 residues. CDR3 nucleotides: TGTGCCAGCAGTCAGGACAGAAAAGAGACCCAGTACTTC. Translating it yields CASSQDRKETQYF.

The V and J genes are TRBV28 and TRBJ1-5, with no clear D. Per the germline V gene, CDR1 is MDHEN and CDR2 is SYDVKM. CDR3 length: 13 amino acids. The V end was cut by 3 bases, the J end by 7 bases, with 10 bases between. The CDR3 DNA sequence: TGTGCCAGCAGTTTCAGACTCGCCCAGCCCCAGCATTTT. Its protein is CASSFRLAQPQHF.

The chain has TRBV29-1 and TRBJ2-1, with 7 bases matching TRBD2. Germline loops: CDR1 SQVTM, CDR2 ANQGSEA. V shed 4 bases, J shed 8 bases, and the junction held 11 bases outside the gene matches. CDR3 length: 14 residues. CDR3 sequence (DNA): TGCAGCGTTGCATCTAGCGGAGCCAAAGATGAGCAGTTCTTC. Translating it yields CSVASSGAKDEQFF.